This entry features one T cell receptor beta chain sequence. It lacks a known antigen. Nothing much larger sits one base from this clone, and base qualities are not available. Peripheral blood CD8+ and CD4+ T cells from healthy donors, Susac syndrome patients and multiple sclerosis patients were profiled by high-throughput TCR beta sequencing. The healthy donors served as controls matched for age and sex. Bulk CD8+ and CD4+ T cells were purified by magnetic negative isolation, while CD8+ TEMRA cells were enriched using FACS. Blood was drawn into EDTA tubes, processed within 24 hours, and PBMCs were isolated by density gradient centrifugation. PBMCs intended for TCR sequencing were cryopreserved in liquid nitrogen and were subsequently thawed in a 37 degrees C water bath. A purity of at least 90% was achieved for sorted or isolated CD4+, CD8+ and CD8+ TEMRA cells. CDR1 and CDR2 (MNHEY, SMNVEV) derive from the germline V gene (reference sequence). The junction carries 11 bases between V and J, which are trimmed by 5 bases and 9 bases respectively. Inclusive of the bounding cysteine and phenylalanine, the CDR3 is 12 residues long. Only the CDR3 DNA is retained, 36 bases long and in frame from the first base.

These data belong to a study of CD8 T cells in Susac syndrome (dated by TCRdb to the late 2010s). Notes on the research overall: Repertoire sequencing was used to test whether CD8+ T cell activation and differentiation in Susac syndrome was antigen driven.

Here is what the overall study found, with its caveats: The TCR sequencing and HLA analysis was acknowledged to have included a relatively small number of individuals.

RNA was extracted with the RNeasy kit and about 0.5 to 1 ug was reverse transcribed using random hexamers. The immunoSEQ multiplex PCR assay, which covers 54 Vbeta and 13 Jbeta segments, was used to amplify TCR beta CDR3 regions. To correct PCR amplification bias, a synthetic template baseline was used for both primer optimization and computational correction. In the source study's methods: Reads were annotated to V, D and J genes per IMGT and analyzed with immunoSEQ Analyzer, keeping only productive sequences. Clonality was computed as one minus Shannon entropy normalized by log2 of the number of productive unique sequences. Public and private clones were assessed among the 100 most prevalent clones of each patient and control. Susac-specific clones were defined as absent from healthy and MS cohorts, over a thousand published viral clones and other ImmuneACCESS disease sequences. The raw public reads went through TCRdb reprocessing: fastp at Q25, MiXCR clone calling, in-frame beta chains kept. A single entry per CDR3 protein holds the most common genes and DNA from its merged rows. The V and J calls reflect TCRdb's pipeline rather than the authors' work. Present in this sample are about 120,000 distinct CDR3 sequences, 85% to 95% of which were seen just once. The top ten constitute about 0.15% of the sample.

The chain employs TRBV27 and TRBJ2-1, with no reliable assignment of the D segment. The TCR originated in a human donor in good health. The sequencing sample was made of CD4+ T cells from PBMCs. The CDR3 region: CASSTGYVEQFF. The bases are TGTGCCAGCAGTACTGGATACGTTGAGCAGTTCTTC.